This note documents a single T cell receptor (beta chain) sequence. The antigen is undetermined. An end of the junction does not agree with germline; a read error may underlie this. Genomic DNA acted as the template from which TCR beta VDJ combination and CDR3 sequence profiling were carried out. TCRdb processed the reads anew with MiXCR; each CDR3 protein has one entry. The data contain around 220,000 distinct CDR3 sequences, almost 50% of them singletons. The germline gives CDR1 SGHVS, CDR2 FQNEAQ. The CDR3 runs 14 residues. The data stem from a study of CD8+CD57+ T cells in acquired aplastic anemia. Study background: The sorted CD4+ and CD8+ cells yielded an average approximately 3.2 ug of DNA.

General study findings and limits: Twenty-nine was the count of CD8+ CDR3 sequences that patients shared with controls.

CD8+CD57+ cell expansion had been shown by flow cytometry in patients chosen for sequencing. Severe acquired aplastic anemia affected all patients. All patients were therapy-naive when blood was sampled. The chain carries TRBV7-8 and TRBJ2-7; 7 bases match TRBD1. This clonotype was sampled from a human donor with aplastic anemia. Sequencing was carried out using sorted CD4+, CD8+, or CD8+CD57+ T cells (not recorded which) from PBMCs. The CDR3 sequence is CTSSLQGTNYEQYF. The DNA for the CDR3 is TGTACCAGCAGCTTACAGGGGACCAACTACGAGCAGTACTTC.